Shown below are 9 T cell receptor beta chains from a single sample sequenced in a study of shared clonotypes between healthy human individuals. Using immunoSEQ multiplex PCR, the repertoire was profiled, and TCRdb retains in-frame clones only, with some absent. Of over 2 million clones in the sample, 92% are singletons; the top ten hold 0.37%. The sequencing input was naive CD4+ T cells from PBMCs. Subset described: CD45RA+ positively selected. These receptors were taken from a man aged 18 to 30 in good health. Some clones in this sample may be carry-over from other donors' samples.

This clone was seen more than once but under ten times. This specimen includes other DNA sequences encoding the same CDR3. J is TRBJ1-2 and V is TRBV5-1; no reliable D call. This CDR3 has 12 amino acids. Trimming removed 3 bases at V and 1 base at J, with 4 bases between. Germline CDR1 reads SGHRS; CDR2 reads YFSETQ. The CDR3 region has the DNA TGCGCCAGCAGCTCAGATAACTATGGCTACACCTTC. It is translated as CASSSDNYGYTF. The full variable domain, completed using reference TRBV5-1 and TRBJ1-2, is KAGVTQTPRYLIKTRGQQVTLSCSPISGHRSVSWYQQTPGQGLQFLFEYFSETQRNKGNFPGRFSGRQFSNSRSEMNVSTLELGDSALYLCASSSDNYGYTFGSGTRLTVV.

The J gene is TRBJ1-2, the V gene TRBV7-2; a possible D gene is TRBD1 (5 bases). In germline, CDR1 is SGHTA, CDR2 FQGNSA. The CDR3 consists of 14 residues. Trimming removed 7 bases from V and 4 bases from J, with 16 bases in between. CDR3 in DNA: TGTGCCAGCACCGAAAATGGGGGACTCTATGGCTACACCTTC. It translates to CASTENGGLYGYTF.

DNA for the CDR3: TGTGCCAGCAGCAAGATCTCCTACGAGCAGTACTTC. Protein sequence: CASSKISYEQYF. This chain uses TRBV2 with TRBJ2-7; D unresolved. Germline V gene sequence: CDR1 SNHLY, CDR2 FYNNEI. This CDR3 spans 12 amino acids. Trimming took 6 bases from V and 0 from J, leaving 6 bases between them.

The chain uses TRBV29-1 and TRBJ2-2; 7 bases are a match to TRBD1. Per germline, CDR1 SQVTM and CDR2 ANQGSEA. With 5 bases clipped from V and 7 bases from J, the junction kept 10 bases outside the gene matches. CDR3 size: 14 residues. The CDR3 spells CSVNTGQYDGELFF. For the CDR3, the DNA is TGCAGCGTTAACACGGGACAGTACGACGGGGAGCTGTTTTTT.

The chain carries TRBV28 and TRBJ1-1, with 9 bases that match TRBD1. The germline gives CDR1 MDHEN, CDR2 SYDVKM. The junction had 9 bases not matched to a gene; V was cut back by 5 bases and J by 11 bases. CDR3 size: 13 residues. CDR3 DNA: TGTGCCAGCAGTGCCCCCGGGACAGGGACCGCTTTCTTT. Protein sequence: CASSAPGTGTAFF.

This chain connects TRBV6-5 to TRBJ2-7; 7 bases line up with TRBD1. J gave up 1 base and V 2 bases, and 5 bases lay outside the gene matches. The germline CDR1 and CDR2 sequences are MNHEY and SVGAGI. The CDR3 extends over 15 amino acids. DNA of the CDR3: TGTGCCAGCAGTTACGGGACAGCCGAGTCCTACGAGCAGTACTTC. Residues: CASSYGTAESYEQYF.

V gene TRBV5-1 combines with J gene TRBJ1-1, with TRBD1 as a possible D gene (5 bases). The CDR3 runs to 15 residues. Trimming stripped 0 bases from V and 4 bases from J, with 13 bases between. The germline CDR1 and CDR2 sequences are SGHRS and YFSETQ. As DNA, the CDR3 is TGCGCCAGCAGCTTGGACCGGGGGAGGAGCACTGAAGCTTTCTTT. Encoded protein: CASSLDRGRSTEAFF.

This clone is a singleton in its sample. Distinct nucleotide sequences in the sample also encode this CDR3. The chain combines TRBV5-1 with TRBJ2-6, with a possible D match to TRBD2 (7 bases). Trimming removed 4 bases from V and 2 bases from J, with 10 bases in between. This CDR3 has 15 amino acids. CDR1 is SGHRS, CDR2 YFSETQ, per germline. The CDR3 region has the DNA TGCGCCAGCAGCCCCGGGGGGCCTGGGGCCAACGTCCTGACTTTC. As protein: CASSPGGPGANVLTF.

CDR3 DNA sequence: TGTGCCAGCAGCTTAACGGCCTCCCCGCCACAGACTGAAGCTTTCTTT. It is translated as CASSLTASPPQTEAFF. The chain has TRBV7-3 and TRBJ1-1; D gene unclear. Trimming stripped 0 bases from V and 5 bases from J, with 16 bases between. The CDR3 totals 16 residues. Germline-derived CDR1 and CDR2 are SGHTA and FQGTGA.